The 3 T cell receptor beta chains given below trace back to one sample, sequenced in a study of T cells in Graves' hyperthyroidism and ophthalmopathy. Amplification of TCR beta CDR3 regions was performed using RNA transcripts as template. A set of HTBI primers served as the primers for a first-round RT-PCR of the TCR CDR3. TCRdb processed the multiplex PCR reads anew with MiXCR; each CDR3 protein has one entry. This table has hundreds of thousands of distinct CDR3 sequences, about 14% appearing once. Material for sequencing was blood. The source is a woman aged 18-35 years with Graves' hyperthyroidism.

The chain recombines TRBV4-1 with TRBJ2-2, with D perhaps matching TRBD2 (6 bases). The V end was cut by 0 bases, the J end by 6 bases, with 17 bases between. Germline loops: CDR1 MGHRA, CDR2 YSYEKL. This CDR3 contains 17 residues. CDR3 sequence reads: CASSQDGAGLASGELFF. Written as DNA, the CDR3 is TGCGCCAGCAGCCAAGATGGGGCGGGGCTTGCTTCCGGGGAGCTGTTTTTT.

This chain connects TRBV2 to TRBJ2-1, with D perhaps being TRBD1 or TRBD2 (5 bases each). Looked up from germline, CDR1 is SNHLY and CDR2 is FYNNEI. V gave up 11 bases and J gave up 7 bases, with 18 bases separating them. This CDR3 region has 13 residues. CDR3 region: CAGMGETRNEQFF. CDR3 bases: TGTGCCGGAATGGGGGAGACGAGGAATGAGCAGTTCTTC.

This clonotype was counted only a few times. The chain carries TRBV29-1 and TRBJ2-7; 9 bases match TRBD1. The germline V gene has CDR1 SQVTM and CDR2 ANQGSEA. The trim removed 7 bases at V and 3 bases at J, leaving 10 bases unmatched. CDR3 length: 14 residues. The CDR3 nucleotides read TGCAGCGCGGGGACAGGGTTGATGATCTACGAGCAGTACTTC. Translation gives CSAGTGLMIYEQYF.